This T cell receptor (beta chain) was sequenced in a study of blood T cell repertoires in COVID-19. Overall study: Some COVID-19 samples were acute and others convalescent; all came from the United States, Italy and Spain.

In the authors' methods: By means of reference gene primer amplification, nucleated cell counts were estimated. Assay: immunoSEQ multiplex PCR; the TCRdb copy retains only in-frame clones and omits some. V and J calls and clone size are copied from that table; D and trimming were computed from the DNA. Of about 150,000 clones detected, 84% appear once; the ten largest clones hold roughly 5.7%. The CDR3 runs 12 residues. V gave up 5 bases and J gave up 3 bases, with 8 bases separating them. The clonotype originates from a woman between 45 and 60 years old who had been exposed to COVID-19. Input material: PBMCs or T cells enriched from blood (not recorded which). J is TRBJ2-7 and V is TRBV12-3 or TRBV12-4; D is undetermined. The CDR3 here is CASSPYRYEQYF. In DNA, the CDR3 is TGTGCCAGCAGTCCTTATCGCTACGAGCAGTACTTC.